This T cell receptor (beta chain) was retrieved from a study of shared T cell receptors in the human thymus. The table came from immunoSEQ multiplex PCR; TCRdb's copy has only in-frame clones and leaves some out. The sample lists approximately 660,000 clones, roughly 90% seen once, with 0.0095% to 0.013% in the top ten. The germline V gene encodes CDR1 SGHDN and CDR2 FVKESK. V gave up 0 bases and J gave up 7 bases; unmatched junction bases: 14. The CDR3 loop spans 18 amino acids. This sample also appeared in a second study, on human thymus T cells. From that study: Resections from corrective heart surgery provided thymus tissue.

The V call is TRBV14, the J call TRBJ2-1, with 8 bases that match TRBD1. The specimen was thymocytes. The sequence came from a boy younger than two with a congenital heart defect. CDR3 in DNA: TGTGCCAGCAGCCAAGACAGGGGGCGGCCAACCTTACGGAATGAGCAGTTCTTC. It encodes CASSQDRGRPTLRNEQFF.